This entry lists 6 T cell receptor beta chains sequenced from one sample in a study of T cell changes during pregnancy in multiple sclerosis. Libraries were prepared by immunoSEQ multiplex PCR; TCRdb keeps only in-frame clonotypes and omits some of them. The sample lists about 59,000 clones; roughly 94% were seen once. The sample was CD8+ T cells from peripheral blood mononuclear cells, taken after pregnancy. Receptors were obtained from a female donor with multiple sclerosis, enrolled in a pregnancy study.

For the CDR3, the DNA is TGTGCCAGCAGAGTGCGGGAGGGCCGGGAGCAGTACTTC. Protein: CASRVREGREQYF. This chain links TRBV6-1 with TRBJ2-7; 9 nucleotides match TRBD2. After removal of 6 bases from V and 7 bases from J, the junction contained 7 bases not matched to a gene. CDR1 and CDR2 (germline): MNHNS, SASEGT. The CDR3 sequence is 13 residues long.

This sequence joins TRBV11-2 and TRBJ1-1, with TRBD1 identical over 9 bases. CDR3 length: 15 residues. The V and J ends lost 0 bases and 2 bases, in that order; junction bases with no gene match: 1. CDR1 and CDR2 (germline): SGHAT, FQNNGV. CDR3 coding DNA: TGTGCCAGCAGCTTAGATACAGGGGGCAACACTGAAGCTTTCTTT. Its translation: CASSLDTGGNTEAFF.

The rearrangement joins TRBV5-4 to TRBJ2-5; D not resolved. V was pared by 1 base and J by 3 bases, with 10 bases between. In germline, CDR1 is SGHNT, CDR2 YYREEE (reference sequence). The CDR3 totals 14 residues. CDR3 coding DNA: TGTGCCAGCAGCTTGTCTGTCCGAGAAGAGACCCAGTACTTC. Encoded protein: CASSLSVREETQYF.

The CDR3, as DNA: TGCGCCAGCAGCCCTCGGGGGGGACCTGAAGCTTTCTTT. It is translated as CASSPRGGPEAFF. The J gene is TRBJ1-1, the V gene TRBV5-1, with TRBD1 as a possible D gene (5 bases). Looked up from germline, CDR1 is SGHRS and CDR2 is YFSETQ. This CDR3 is built from 13 residues. V lost 4 bases to trimming and J lost 6 bases, with 13 bases between them.

The V call is TRBV7-6, the J call TRBJ1-1, with 8 bases lining up with TRBD1. The V segment lost 5 bases and the J segment 0 bases; nucleotides outside the gene matches: 5. Looked up from germline, CDR1 is SGHVS and CDR2 is FNYEAQ. CDR3 length: 15 residues. This chain's CDR3 is CASSDRQGLNTEAFF. The CDR3 DNA reads TGTGCCAGCAGCGACAGACAGGGGCTGAACACTGAAGCTTTCTTT.

V gene TRBV11-2 combines with J gene TRBJ2-2; 7 positions match TRBD2. Losses at the gene ends were 5 bases for V and 0 bases for J; bases not matched to a gene: 3. The length of the CDR3 is 15 residues. The germline CDR1 and CDR2 sequences are SGHAT and FQNNGV. Here the CDR3 reads CASSPGGSNTGELFF. CDR3 bases: TGTGCCAGCAGCCCGGGGGGTTCGAACACCGGGGAGCTGTTTTTT.